This TCR beta chain was documented in a study of T-cell memory formation after mild COVID-19. TCRdb fed the 5' RACE reads into MiXCR, producing one record per CDR3 protein. Of 200,000 to 250,000 distinct CDR3 sequences detected, just over 9.5% appear once; the ten largest clones hold roughly 4%. Germline V gene sequence: CDR1 SGHRS, CDR2 YFSETQ. The CDR3 totals 14 residues. Trimming removed 3 bases at V and 4 bases at J, with 13 bases between. Sequencing was carried out using PBMCs or a T cell subset sorted from them (not recorded which). The chain has TRBV5-1 and TRBJ1-1; possible D gene TRBD1, 5 bases. The receptor was derived from a man between 18 and 35 years old who had mild COVID-19 (a few samples of this study predate the infection). Cell type and time point are not known. The CDR3 DNA reads TGCGCCAGCAGCTCCGGTAGGGGACCCACTGAAGCTTTCTTT. Protein sequence: CASSSGRGPTEAFF.